These T cell receptor beta chains were read from a single sample in a study of early T cells in non-severe SARS-CoV-2 infection. TCRdb analysed the 5' RACE reads with MiXCR anew, one entry per CDR3 protein. The profile shows 55,000 to 65,000 distinct CDR3 sequences, 8% to 10% of them singletons. The sample comprised whole blood. All receptors derive from an adult who was a healthcare worker with PCR-confirmed SARS-CoV-2 infection or an uninfected control (not recorded which). The CDR3 runs from the conserved cysteine through the conserved F or W. The order of the fields is J gene, D gene, V gene, clone size, CDR3 DNA, CDR3 protein. D genes are given only for firm matches. A clone size is listed for some rows: how often the clone was seen (once, few, many), or a class if it is expanded.

j_gene: TRBJ2-3; d_gene: -; v_gene: TRBV4-2; abundance: -; CDR3nt: TGTGCCAGCAGCCAAATCCGGGGCAGCCGGCCTGATACGCAGTATTTT; CDR3aa: CASSQIRGSRPDTQYF
j_gene: TRBJ2-7; d_gene: TRBD2; v_gene: TRBV20-1; abundance: -; CDR3nt: TGCAGTGCTAGGTCTAGCGGGAGGGCCGAGCAGTACTTC; CDR3aa: CSARSSGRAEQYF
j_gene: TRBJ2-2; d_gene: TRBD2; v_gene: TRBV7-7; abundance: -; CDR3nt: TGTGCTAGCAGCCGGGGACTAGCGGGAAACACCGGGGAGCTGTTTTTT; CDR3aa: CASSRGLAGNTGELFF
j_gene: TRBJ2-7; d_gene: TRBD1; v_gene: TRBV11-2; abundance: -; CDR3nt: TGTGCCAGCAGCTCTTTACAGGGGATGGGGCAGTACTTC; CDR3aa: CASSSLQGMGQYF
j_gene: TRBJ2-1; d_gene: -; v_gene: TRBV20-1; abundance: few; CDR3nt: TGCAGTGCTAGAGAGCCCAACAATGAGCAGTTCTTC; CDR3aa: CSAREPNNEQFF
j_gene: TRBJ2-7; d_gene: TRBD1; v_gene: TRBV10-3; abundance: many; CDR3nt: TGTGCCATCAGGGATACAGGGGGAAGCTACGAGCAGTACTTC; CDR3aa: CAIRDTGGSYEQYF
j_gene: TRBJ2-3; d_gene: -; v_gene: TRBV7-9; abundance: many; CDR3nt: TGTGCCAGCAGCTCTTGGGACCCAAGCACAGATACGCAGTATTTT; CDR3aa: CASSSWDPSTDTQYF
j_gene: TRBJ2-6; d_gene: -; v_gene: TRBV19; abundance: -; CDR3nt: TGTGCCCCTCCCCCTGGTGGGGCCAACGTCCTGACTTTC; CDR3aa: CAPPPGGANVLTF
j_gene: TRBJ1-4; d_gene: -; v_gene: TRBV6-6; abundance: many; CDR3nt: TGTGCCAGCACGAGAGGACGGTCCAATGAAAAACTGTTTTTT; CDR3aa: CASTRGRSNEKLFF
j_gene: TRBJ1-5; d_gene: -; v_gene: TRBV6-5; abundance: -; CDR3nt: TGTGCCACCAGCCGGGGCAATCAGCCCCAGCATTTT; CDR3aa: CATSRGNQPQHF
j_gene: TRBJ1-1; d_gene: -; v_gene: TRBV18; abundance: -; CDR3nt: TGTGCCAGCTCACCACCGAGTGGGGCAGAAACTGAAGCTTTCTTT; CDR3aa: CASSPPSGAETEAFF
j_gene: TRBJ1-2; d_gene: -; v_gene: TRBV18; abundance: many; CDR3nt: TGTGCCAGCTCACTATCCGGTCAGGGAGGAGGCTATGGCTACACCTTC; CDR3aa: CASSLSGQGGGYGYTF
j_gene: TRBJ2-1; d_gene: -; v_gene: TRBV29-1; abundance: few; CDR3nt: TGCAGCGTGCCGGGACACTACTCCTACAATGAGCAGTTCTTC; CDR3aa: CSVPGHYSYNEQFF
j_gene: TRBJ2-1; d_gene: -; v_gene: TRBV27; abundance: many; CDR3nt: TGTGCCAGCAGTTTATGGGGGCAGACCTACAATGAGCAGTTCTTC; CDR3aa: CASSLWGQTYNEQFF
j_gene: TRBJ1-5; d_gene: -; v_gene: TRBV6-1; abundance: few; CDR3nt: TGTGCCAGCAGACCCGACAGTTATCAGCCCCAGCATTTT; CDR3aa: CASRPDSYQPQHF
j_gene: TRBJ2-2; d_gene: -; v_gene: TRBV5-6; abundance: -; CDR3nt: TGTGCCAGCAGCTGGAGGACAGCGAGCACCGGGGAGCTGTTTTTT; CDR3aa: CASSWRTASTGELFF
j_gene: TRBJ2-7; d_gene: -; v_gene: TRBV13; abundance: few; CDR3nt: TGTGCCAGCAGCCTCCGGGGCGGGAACGAGCAGTACTTC; CDR3aa: CASSLRGGNEQYF
j_gene: TRBJ1-6; d_gene: -; v_gene: TRBV10-1; abundance: -; CDR3nt: TGCGCCAGCAGCCCCAGGGGATGGAATTCACCCCTCCACTTT; CDR3aa: CASSPRGWNSPLHF
j_gene: TRBJ2-6; d_gene: TRBD1; v_gene: TRBV5-1; abundance: many; CDR3nt: TGCGCCAGCAGCTCCCAGGGGGACGGGGCCAACGTCCTGACTTTC; CDR3aa: CASSSQGDGANVLTF
j_gene: TRBJ1-2; d_gene: TRBD1; v_gene: TRBV24-1; abundance: many; CDR3nt: TGTGCCACCAGGGACAGGGCCTACACCTTC; CDR3aa: CATRDRAYTF
j_gene: TRBJ2-2; d_gene: -; v_gene: TRBV6-5; abundance: -; CDR3nt: TGTGCCAGCAGTTACTCGGTTCCGGCCCCGCCCAGGGAGCTGTTTTTT; CDR3aa: CASSYSVPAPPRELFF
j_gene: TRBJ1-1; d_gene: -; v_gene: TRBV19; abundance: few; CDR3nt: TGTGCCAGTAGTCGTTTCCTTCAGGGGCCGTCCCCGACTGAAGCTTTCTTT; CDR3aa: CASSRFLQGPSPTEAFF
j_gene: TRBJ2-7; d_gene: -; v_gene: TRBV20-1; abundance: -; CDR3nt: TGCAGTGCTAGAGCCGACAGCTCCTACGAGCAGTACTTC; CDR3aa: CSARADSSYEQYF
j_gene: TRBJ1-2; d_gene: -; v_gene: TRBV10-3; abundance: many; CDR3nt: TGTGCCATCAGTGCGGCAGGAACTTATGGCTACACCTTC; CDR3aa: CAISAAGTYGYTF
j_gene: TRBJ2-1; d_gene: -; v_gene: TRBV2; abundance: large; CDR3nt: TGTGCCAGCAGTGAAGGGTGGAGGAATGAGCAGTTCTTC; CDR3aa: CASSEGWRNEQFF
j_gene: TRBJ2-1; d_gene: -; v_gene: TRBV19; abundance: many; CDR3nt: TGTGCCAGTATGTCAGGGGCGCCCGGTGGTGGTGAGCAGTTCTTC; CDR3aa: CASMSGAPGGGEQFF
j_gene: TRBJ2-5; d_gene: -; v_gene: TRBV3-1; abundance: few; CDR3nt: TGTGCCAGCAGCCAAGTCTGGACCAAAGAGACCCAGTACTTC; CDR3aa: CASSQVWTKETQYF
j_gene: TRBJ2-1; d_gene: TRBD1; v_gene: TRBV11-2; abundance: -; CDR3nt: TGTGCCAGCAGCTTAGGTTATTTGGGACAGGGGTTCAATGAGCAGTTCTTC; CDR3aa: CASSLGYLGQGFNEQFF
j_gene: TRBJ2-1; d_gene: TRBD2; v_gene: TRBV3-1; abundance: -; CDR3nt: TGTGCCAGCAGCCAAGATTTTACTAGCGGGAGTCACAATGAGCAGTTCTTC; CDR3aa: CASSQDFTSGSHNEQFF
j_gene: TRBJ2-1; d_gene: TRBD2; v_gene: TRBV7-8; abundance: many; CDR3nt: TGTGCCAGCAGCACCGGGCTAGCGGGAGTTGCTGAGCAGTTCTTC; CDR3aa: CASSTGLAGVAEQFF
j_gene: TRBJ2-5; d_gene: -; v_gene: TRBV11-2; abundance: many; CDR3nt: TGTGCCAGCAGCCAAAGAATTGAATCCGCAGAGACCCAGTACTTC; CDR3aa: CASSQRIESAETQYF
j_gene: TRBJ2-3; d_gene: -; v_gene: TRBV5-5; abundance: -; CDR3nt: TGTGCCAGCAGCTTGATAAGGATCGCAGATACGCAGTATTTT; CDR3aa: CASSLIRIADTQYF
j_gene: TRBJ2-7; d_gene: TRBD1; v_gene: TRBV12-3/TRBV12-4; abundance: few; CDR3nt: TGTGCCAGCGGGAAGGACACAGGGGCTTCCTACGAGCAGTACTTC; CDR3aa: CASGKDTGASYEQYF
j_gene: TRBJ1-1; d_gene: TRBD1; v_gene: TRBV20-1; abundance: many; CDR3nt: TGCAGTGCTAGGGGAACAGGGGGAACTTTCTTT; CDR3aa: CSARGTGGTFF
j_gene: TRBJ2-7; d_gene: TRBD1; v_gene: TRBV9; abundance: -; CDR3nt: TGTGCCAGCAGCGCCGGGACAGGGGCTAGCTACGAGCAGTACTTC; CDR3aa: CASSAGTGASYEQYF
j_gene: TRBJ2-1; d_gene: TRBD2; v_gene: TRBV12-3/TRBV12-4; abundance: many; CDR3nt: TGTGCCAGCAAGTTTCGTAGCGGGAGGGAGGGTGAGCAGTTCTTC; CDR3aa: CASKFRSGREGEQFF
j_gene: TRBJ2-1; d_gene: -; v_gene: TRBV29-1; abundance: once; CDR3nt: TGCAGCGTTGAATCAGCTTATGAGCAGTTCTTC; CDR3aa: CSVESAYEQFF
j_gene: TRBJ2-7; d_gene: TRBD2; v_gene: TRBV7-2; abundance: many; CDR3nt: TGTGCCAGCAGCTTATCTAGCGGGAGGTCGCAGTACTTC; CDR3aa: CASSLSSGRSQYF
j_gene: TRBJ1-2; d_gene: -; v_gene: TRBV11-2; abundance: many; CDR3nt: TGTGCCAGCAGCTTAGTTGCGGTTAACTATGGCTACACCTTC; CDR3aa: CASSLVAVNYGYTF
j_gene: TRBJ2-7; d_gene: TRBD2; v_gene: TRBV20-1; abundance: many; CDR3nt: TGCAGTGCTAGCTCTAGCGGGAGCAACTCCTACGAGCAGTACTTC; CDR3aa: CSASSSGSNSYEQYF
j_gene: TRBJ2-5; d_gene: -; v_gene: TRBV29-1; abundance: medium-sized; CDR3nt: TGCAGCGTGAGGCCCCAGCAAGAGACCCAGTACTTC; CDR3aa: CSVRPQQETQYF
j_gene: TRBJ2-3; d_gene: -; v_gene: TRBV20-1; abundance: many; CDR3nt: TGCAGCGCGGAGGGAGGGGGACCCACAGATACGCAGTATTTT; CDR3aa: CSAEGGGPTDTQYF
j_gene: TRBJ2-7; d_gene: -; v_gene: TRBV12-3/TRBV12-4; abundance: -; CDR3nt: TGTGCCAGCAGTCTTCACGAACCCTACGAGCAGTACTTC; CDR3aa: CASSLHEPYEQYF
j_gene: TRBJ2-1; d_gene: TRBD2; v_gene: TRBV12-3/TRBV12-4; abundance: many; CDR3nt: TGTGCCAGCAGTTTCAGTGCGGGAGGGGTGGACAATGAGCAGTTCTTC; CDR3aa: CASSFSAGGVDNEQFF
j_gene: TRBJ2-7; d_gene: -; v_gene: TRBV6-2/TRBV6-3; abundance: many; CDR3nt: TGTGCCAGCGGCTTAGCCGGAGGGGCTCAGTACTTC; CDR3aa: CASGLAGGAQYF